Below, 9 T cell receptor beta chains from the same sample are listed, as sequenced in a study of CD8+CD57+ T cells in acquired aplastic anemia. Sequencing involved patients with CD8+CD57+ cell expansion previously shown by flow cytometry. Genomic DNA, the template, was used for profiling of the TCR beta VDJ and CDR3. Using its own MiXCR run on the reads, TCRdb lists one record per CDR3 protein. The sample holds under 200,000 distinct CDR3 sequences, around half seen once. The sequenced material came from sorted CD4+, CD8+, or CD8+CD57+ T cells (not recorded which) from PBMCs. All receptors come from a human donor with aplastic anemia.

Points on this clonotype: A clone one base away is much larger, so this may be a read error. The chain links TRBV9 to TRBJ2-4; possible D gene TRBD2, 5 bases. V was clipped by 4 bases and J by 0 bases, with 11 bases between them. This CDR3 has 15 residues. CDR1 is SGDLS, CDR2 YYNGEE, per germline. CDR3 sequence (DNA): TGTGCCAGCAGCAGCCTCGGGATAGCCAAAAACATTCAGTACTTC. It encodes CASSSLGIAKNIQYF.

This clonotype was seen many times. The V and J genes are TRBV19 and TRBJ2-5; perhaps D is TRBD1 or TRBD2 (5 bases each). Germline V gene lookup returns CDR1 LNHDA and CDR2 SQIVND (reference sequence). The ends were cut back, 5 bases at V and 1 base at J, with 11 bases in the middle. The CDR3 is 14 amino acids. CDR3 protein: CASSGGPGQETQYF. The CDR3 DNA is TGTGCCAGTAGTGGGGGTCCGGGCCAAGAGACCCAGTACTTC.

J is TRBJ1-2 and V is TRBV29-1; 9 nucleotides align to TRBD1. CDR1 is SQVTM and CDR2 is ANQGSEA in the germline V gene. The J segment lost 5 bases and the V segment lost 6 bases, leaving 10 bases of the junction unmatched. The CDR3 runs to 14 residues. CDR3: CSVRDRVNEYGYTF. Here the CDR3 DNA reads TGCAGCGTAAGGGACAGGGTTAATGAATATGGCTACACCTTC.

The chain has TRBV7-9 and TRBJ2-7; 9 bases align to TRBD2. With 4 bases clipped from V and 7 bases from J, the junction kept 11 bases outside the gene matches. The CDR3 is 15 amino acids. The germline V gene encodes CDR1 SEHNR and CDR2 FQNEAQ (reference sequence). This CDR3 is CASSSPGLAIREQYF. The CDR3 bases are TGTGCCAGCAGCTCGCCGGGACTAGCTATTAGGGAGCAGTACTTC.

This chain connects TRBV19 to TRBJ2-7; possibly TRBD1 for D (5 bases). Germline CDR1 is LNHDA and CDR2 is SQIVND (reference sequence). The CDR3 totals 12 residues. V was cut by 1 base and J by 5 bases, with 6 bases left in between. The CDR3, as DNA: TGTGCCAGTAGTATAGGGGGCGACGAGCAGTACTTC. Translating it yields CASSIGGDEQYF.

In this sample, this clonotype turned up a few times. J is TRBJ2-2 and V is TRBV25-1; D perhaps matches TRBD2 (6 bases). The CDR3 is made up of 15 amino acids. CDR1 MGHDK and CDR2 SYGVNS come from the germline V gene. The V end was cut by 2 bases, the J end by 4 bases, with 11 bases between. The CDR3 is CASSEVVAATGELFF. The CDR3 nucleotides read TGTGCCAGCAGTGAAGTGGTAGCGGCCACCGGGGAGCTGTTTTTT.

This chain links TRBV7-2 with TRBJ2-5; D tentatively fits TRBD1 or TRBD2 (5 bases each). Germline-derived CDR1 and CDR2 are SGHTA and FQGNSA. Trimming cost V 4 bases and J 7 bases, with 10 bases left between them. This CDR3 has 12 amino acids. The CDR3 DNA is TGTGCCAGCAGCTCCCGGGGCGGGACCCAGTACTTC. Translating gives CASSSRGGTQYF.

The genes are TRBV7-2 and TRBJ2-1; 8 bases align to TRBD2. Germline assignment: CDR1 SGHTA and CDR2 FQGNSA. This CDR3 is 16 amino acids long. The V gene end was trimmed by 0 bases and the J gene end by 5 bases; junction bases not matched to a gene: 6. CDR3 protein: CASSLARQRGNNEQFF. The CDR3 DNA sequence: TGTGCCAGCAGCTTAGCGCGGCAGCGGGGGAACAATGAGCAGTTCTTC.

The chain employs TRBV7-3 and TRBJ2-2, with D unresolved. The CDR3 loop spans 11 amino acids. With 1 base removed from V and 8 bases from J, the gap between germline ends came to 2 bases. Looked up from germline, CDR1 is SGHTA and CDR2 is FQGTGA. CDR3 in amino acids: CASSLKGELFF. CDR3 in DNA: TGTGCCAGCAGCTTAAAGGGGGAGCTGTTTTTT.